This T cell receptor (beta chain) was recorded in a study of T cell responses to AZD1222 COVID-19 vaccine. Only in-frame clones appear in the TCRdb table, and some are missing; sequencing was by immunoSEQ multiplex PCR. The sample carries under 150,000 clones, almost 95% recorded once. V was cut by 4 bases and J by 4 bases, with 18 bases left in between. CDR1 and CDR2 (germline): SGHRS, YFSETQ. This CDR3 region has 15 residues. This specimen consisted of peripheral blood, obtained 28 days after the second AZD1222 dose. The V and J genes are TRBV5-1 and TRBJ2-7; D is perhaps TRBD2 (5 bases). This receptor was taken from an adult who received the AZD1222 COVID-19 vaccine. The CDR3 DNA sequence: TGCGCCAGCAGCACGTCGGGGAATATTCCTTACGAGCAGTACTTC. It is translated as CASSTSGNIPYEQYF.